The subject of this entry is one T cell receptor beta chain. Its antigen has not been determined. The input lacks base qualities; no much larger clone sits a single base away. The data derive from a study of CD8+ T cells in alopecia areata (dated by TCRdb to the late 2010s). About the full investigation: The treated patients, all with moderate-to-severe alopecia areata, were enrolled in an open-label pilot trial of oral tofacitinib given at 5 to 10 mg twice daily. Tofacitinib was given for 6 to 18 months, followed by 6 months of follow-up off drug to assess delayed response and recurrence. In treated patients, disease severity was measured using the SALT score, which gives the percentage of scalp surface area affected. In both human patients and the C3H/HeJ mouse model, the study applied high-throughput TCRbeta sequencing to look at T cell clonal expansion in alopecia areata. Scalp tissue and sorted CD4+ and CD8+ peripheral blood T cells from patchy and totalis/universalis alopecia areata patients and from healthy controls were covered by human TCRbeta sequencing. Patients on tofacitinib were biopsied at baseline and after 4 and 24 weeks of treatment, and several of the patients also had a later scalp biopsy. Clonality in the scalp was compared among normal scalp (n=4), patchy alopecia areata scalp (n=8), and alopecia totalis/universalis scalp (n=8). RNA was obtained with the PAXgene miRNA kit for fixed scalp, the miRNeasy kit for PBMCs, and the RNeasy kit for mouse skin. immunoSEQ multiplex PCR using 35 Vbeta forward primers and 13 Jbeta reverse primers was used to amplify TCRbeta CDR3 regions. The paper as a whole reports these results and caveats: Scalp clonality and the number of expanded CD8+ clones among the top 100 scalp clones were significantly decreased by tofacitinib. Because the treated cohort was small and included a single nonresponder, larger studies are needed to assess links between baseline CD8+ expansion and response. During tofacitinib treatment, many expanded lesional clones remained in scalp and blood, and this persistence may partly explain relapse after treatment is stopped. TCR sequences shared between patients were less clear than in mice, possibly partly because of HLA diversity in the patient population. Scalp TCR repertoire analysis is complicated because resident alphabeta T cells in normal human skin are also sequenced, whereas mouse skin is dominated by gammadelta T cells. Compared with normal scalp, lesional scalp had higher clonality and more expanded CD8+ clones, particularly in alopecia totalis/universalis, a pattern that suggests antigenic drive.

V and J lose 7 bases and 0 bases, and a span of 7 bases separates them. For CDR1 and CDR2, the germline V gene lists MDHEN and SYDVKM. The CDR3 spans 14 residues, from the cysteine through the phenylalanine. Only the CDR3 DNA stays, 42 bases, in frame from base 1. Library prep was done by the immunoSEQ multiplex PCR assay. RNA was extracted from all samples and reverse transcribed into cDNA as template for TCR sequencing. SuperScript III was used to make first-strand cDNA, primed with a 2:1 mix of oligo-dT and random hexamers. Amplification bias was assessed with a synthetic immune receptor repertoire, and residual bias was removed computationally. The published analysis was carried out like this. After raw reads were preprocessed to remove errors, the CDR3 was defined following IMGT conventions as running from the conserved cysteine to phenylalanine. Clonality was calculated as 1 minus Shannon entropy normalized by log2 of the number of productive unique TCRs. Whether each scalp clone was CD4 or CD8 was inferred by checking scalp TCRbeta sequences against the CD4 and CD8 repertoires from sorted blood. Sourced from immuneACCESS, this table was stored by TCRdb with only in-frame sequences that have V and J called. A share of the clones is absent; for the studies checked, an unresolved V gene accounts for under half, and the remainder has no known explanation. The DNA gave D and trimming, while V, J and clone size come from that table. The sample table shows tens of thousands of clones, and roughly 92% are seen once. Approximately 17% of the sample is held by the ten biggest clonotypes.

The meaning of the sample's time point label: 24 weeks on oral tofacitinib. Interpreted using the paper, the treatment or condition label stands for: oral pan-JAK inhibitor, 5-10 mg twice daily. Peripheral blood and lesional scalp punch biopsies were obtained from patients with alopecia areata. PBMCs were isolated by density centrifugation and stained for CD3, CD4 and CD8, and CD4+ and CD8+ T cells were sorted on a FACSAria. This TCR came from a human donor with alopecia areata. The chain uses TRBV28 and TRBJ2-6; the D gene lacks a confident call. Sample: CD8+ T cells sorted from blood, taken at week 24, from a patient treated with tofacitinib. The CDR3 protein: CASTFSSGANVLTF. The base sequence is TGTGCCAGCACATTCAGCTCTGGGGCCAACGTCCTGACTTTC.